This T cell receptor beta chain was observed in a study of blood T cell repertoires in COVID-19. Looking at the study overall: Samples representing acute and convalescent COVID-19 were sourced from the United States, Italy and Spain. In each case, the material was cDNA or gDNA derived from T cells, B-cell-depleted T cells, or PBMCs.

Germline V gene lookup returns CDR1 SEHNR and CDR2 FQNEAQ (reference sequence). The CDR3 totals 13 residues. V lost 5 bases to trimming and J lost 8 bases; unmatched junction nucleotides: 4. Original analysis: Estimation of nucleated cell counts was performed using reference gene primer amplification. The table came from immunoSEQ multiplex PCR; TCRdb's copy has only in-frame clones and leaves some out. Clone size and the V and J calls come from that table; the DNA yielded D and trimming. The profile covers about 55,000 clones, with roughly 88% appearing a single time and less than 3% taken by the ten largest.

The material sequenced was peripheral blood. This TCR was recovered from a man older than 75 with acute or convalescent COVID-19. J is TRBJ2-1 and V is TRBV7-9, with 9 bases aligning to TRBD1. CDR3 residues: CASSEQGAYEQFF. The DNA for the CDR3 is TGTGCCAGCAGCGAACAGGGGGCCTATGAGCAGTTCTTC.